A single sample gave rise to the 26 T cell receptor beta chains below, sequenced in a study of chemoradiotherapy in HPV16-positive cancers (dated 2022 in TCRdb). To prepare the library, the immunoSEQ multiplex PCR assay was applied. TCRdb mirrors the immuneACCESS table, restricted to in-frame sequences. Some clones are absent from its copies; in checked studies, under half trace to an unresolved V gene, and the reason for the others is unknown. The table for this sample lists about 12,000 clones; nearly 90% of them were counted only once. The ten largest clones take up about a fifth of the sample. Sequencing used blood, obtained from a patient who underwent chemoradiotherapy. Receptors originate from a human donor with HPV-associated anogenital cancer.

The J gene is TRBJ1-1, the V gene TRBV5-6; D perhaps matches TRBD1 (5 bases). The germline V gene encodes CDR1 SGHDT and CDR2 YYEEEE. The CDR3 covers 13 residues. Trimming left V 5 bases short and J 6 bases short, with 14 bases between. The CDR3, as DNA: TGTGCCAGCAGTTCCGGGACCAACCCTGAAGCTTTCTTT. This translates into CASSSGTNPEAFF.

V and J are TRBV5-1 and TRBJ2-1, with 9 bases identical to TRBD2. With 0 bases clipped from V and 8 bases from J, the junction kept 6 bases outside the gene matches. This CDR3 has 15 amino acids. Germline lookup yields CDR1 SGHRS and CDR2 YFSETQ. The CDR3 DNA follows: TGCGCCAGCAGCTTGGTAGCGGGAGTTTTCGATGAGCAGTTCTTC. Encoded protein: CASSLVAGVFDEQFF.

For this clone: One end of the junction fails to match germline, which may point to a read error. The chain carries TRBV7-9 and TRBJ2-3; maybe TRBD1 (5 bases). The CDR3 extends over 11 amino acids. CDR1 is SEHNR, CDR2 FQNEAQ, per germline (reference sequence). The CDR3 spells CASSFRGLVVF. CDR3 in DNA: TGTGCCAGCAGCTTTAGGGGTCTTGTAGTGTTT.

This clone is a singleton in its sample. V gene TRBV28 combines with J gene TRBJ2-1; 8 bases line up with TRBD2. The CDR3 sequence is 15 residues long. The germline V gene encodes CDR1 MDHEN and CDR2 SYDVKM. J lost 9 bases, V lost 5 bases, and 12 bases had no gene match. CDR3 sequence reads: CASSIAGRRVGEQFF. CDR3 nucleotides: TGTGCCAGCAGTATAGCGGGAAGGAGGGTGGGTGAGCAGTTCTTC.

This clone was counted a single time. The chain combines TRBV9 with TRBJ2-1; possibly TRBD2 for D (5 bases). CDR1 and CDR2 from the germline V gene are SGDLS and YYNGEE. CDR3 size: 18 residues. The V gene lost 6 bases and the J gene lost 5 bases, with 27 bases spanning the gap. This chain's CDR3 is CASTRPPRESGWDNEQFF. In nucleotides, the CDR3 is TGTGCCAGCACTAGGCCCCCCCGGGAATCGGGATGGGACAATGAGCAGTTCTTC.

This clone showed up just once. The V gene is TRBV19, the J gene TRBJ2-5; 7 bases are a match to TRBD2. The J call is uncertain, as TRBJ2-7 better fits the DNA end. The V gene's germline CDR1 is LNHDA and CDR2 SQIVND (reference sequence). The CDR3 covers 15 residues. For the CDR3, the DNA is TGTGCCAGTAGTATAGATTCAGCGGGGTACTACGAGCAGTACTTC. Translation gives CASSIDSAGYYEQYF.

The chain's CDR3 is CASSQAWTSYNEQFF. In DNA, the CDR3 is TGCGCCAGCAGCCAAGCCTGGACTAGTTACAATGAGCAGTTCTTC. The rearrangement uses TRBV4-3 and TRBJ2-1, with 7 bases lining up with TRBD2. Germline lookup yields CDR1 LGHNA and CDR2 YSLEER. J was trimmed by 4 bases and V by 1 base; bases with no gene match: 4. The CDR3 runs to 15 residues.

The chain couples TRBV28 to TRBJ2-4; TRBD1 matches at 8 bases. The CDR3 consists of 15 residues. CDR1 is MDHEN, CDR2 SYDVKM, per germline. V lost 5 bases, J lost 8 bases, and 11 bases stayed unmatched. The CDR3 coding sequence is TGTGCCAGCAGTGGGGCTGGACAGGGTAGAGACATTCAGTACTTC. It codes for CASSGAGQGRDIQYF.

The chain uses TRBV21-1 and TRBJ1-6; the table's D call of TRBD1 was not tested on the DNA. TRBV21-1 is flagged as a pseudogene. The CDR3 extends over 15 amino acids. CDR3 region: CASSKGSRGNSPLHF. DNA for the CDR3: TGTGCCAGCAGCAAGGGTAGTAGGGGGAATTCACCCCTCCACTTT.

This chain connects TRBV7-8 to TRBJ1-1; D unresolved. Germline CDR1 is SGHVS and CDR2 is FQNEAQ. CDR3 size: 12 residues. The V gene lost 3 bases and the J gene lost 11 bases, with 13 bases spanning the gap. CDR3 in DNA: TGTGCCAGCAGCTTGCCTGGTCTGGGGGCTTTCTTT. It codes for CASSLPGLGAFF. The full variable domain, completed using reference TRBV7-8 and TRBJ1-1, is GAGVSQSPRYKVAKRGQDVALRCDPISGHVSLFWYQQALGQGPEFLTYFQNEAQLDKSGLPSDRFFAERPEGSVSTLKIQRTQQEDSAVYLCASSLPGLGAFFGQGTRLTVV.

The genes are TRBV6-1 and TRBJ1-2; D is uncertain. Germline CDR1 is MNHNS and CDR2 is SASEGT. Trimming took 3 bases from V and 1 from J, leaving 6 bases between them. The CDR3 sequence is 13 residues long. CDR3 region: CASSDNHNYGYTF. The DNA for the CDR3 is TGTGCCAGCAGTGACAATCATAACTATGGCTACACCTTC.

The chain links TRBV19 to TRBJ2-1; D unresolved. The germline CDR1 and CDR2 sequences are LNHDA and SQIVND (reference sequence). This CDR3 contains 15 residues. V lost 10 bases and J 0 bases, leaving 16 bases between the germline ends. The DNA of the CDR3 is TGTGCCACCAGTCTTGCGGCGAGCTCCTACAATGAGCAGTTCTTC. It is translated as CATSLAASSYNEQFF.

The chain joins TRBV18 to TRBJ1-4, with D unresolved. The CDR3 contains 13 residues. Germline CDR1 reads KGHSH; CDR2 reads LQKENI. The germline V and J ends were trimmed by 3 bases and 5 bases, with 7 bases remaining between them. CDR3: CASSPGRNEKLFF. The CDR3 bases are TGTGCCAGCTCACCGGGAAGAAATGAAAAACTGTTTTTT.

The J gene is TRBJ2-7, the V gene TRBV4-1, with D possibly matching TRBD1 (6 bases). Germline assignment: CDR1 MGHRA and CDR2 YSYEKL. With 4 bases removed from V and 2 bases from J, the gap between germline ends came to 15 bases. The CDR3 runs 15 residues. The CDR3 DNA is TGCGCCAGCAGCCGCGAGCAGTCAGGGGCCTACGAGCAGTACTTC. Protein: CASSREQSGAYEQYF.

This chain connects TRBV18 to TRBJ2-7, with unresolved D. From germline, CDR1 is KGHSH and CDR2 LQKENI. V was shortened by 0 bases and J by 3 bases, with 6 bases between the two germline ends. This CDR3 region has 13 residues. The CDR3 reads CASSPPDNYEQYF. CDR3 sequence (DNA): TGTGCCAGCTCACCACCCGACAACTACGAGCAGTACTTC.

The chain joins TRBV7-2 to TRBJ2-1; 8 nucleotides align to TRBD2. The germline V gene has CDR1 SGHTA and CDR2 FQGNSA. The CDR3 spans 18 residues. The trim removed 4 bases at V and 1 base at J, leaving 12 bases unmatched. The CDR3 reads CASSSRGSGSRSYNEQFF. The CDR3 DNA reads TGTGCCAGCAGCTCCCGGGGGAGCGGGAGTCGTTCCTACAATGAGCAGTTCTTC. The whole variable domain, filled in from reference TRBV7-2 and TRBJ2-1, reads GAGVSQSPSNKVTEKGKDVELRCDPISGHTALYWYRQSLGQGLEFLIYFQGNSAPDKSGLPSDRFSAERTGGSVSTLTIQRTQQEDSAVYLCASSSRGSGSRSYNEQFFGPGTRLTVL.

The CDR3 protein is CASSLFGDRANEQFF. The CDR3 bases are TGCGCCAGCAGCTTGTTCGGGGACAGGGCCAATGAGCAGTTCTTC. The chain links TRBV5-1 to TRBJ2-1; 9 bases are shared with TRBD1. Germline V gives CDR1 SGHRS, CDR2 YFSETQ. V lost 1 base to trimming and J lost 6 bases; unmatched junction nucleotides: 5. The length of the CDR3 is 15 residues.

The CDR3, as DNA: TGTGCCACCAGCAAGTCAGCGGGCGGCTCCTACAATGAGCAGTTCTTC. Protein product: CATSKSAGGSYNEQFF. The chain recombines TRBV15 with TRBJ2-1, with a possible D match to TRBD2 (6 bases). This CDR3 contains 16 residues. V lost 4 bases and J lost 0, with 13 bases in between. CDR1 is LNHNV and CDR2 is YYDKDF in the germline V gene (reference sequence).

The chain is built from TRBV7-8 and TRBJ1-1; D perhaps matches TRBD1 (5 bases). The CDR3 runs to 14 residues. The V gene's germline CDR1 is SGHVS and CDR2 FQNEAQ. The ends were cut back, 5 bases at V and 8 bases at J, with 18 bases in the middle. In DNA, the CDR3 is TGTGCCAGCAGCCCCCAGGGACTCGTGGAAGAAGCTTTCTTT. It codes for CASSPQGLVEEAFF.

The chain links TRBV7-6 to TRBJ2-2, with a possible D match to TRBD2 (5 bases). Germline V gives CDR1 SGHVS, CDR2 FNYEAQ. This CDR3 spans 16 amino acids. V gave up 5 bases and J gave up 5 bases, with 18 bases separating them. The CDR3 spells CASSGRPHGGTGELFF. The CDR3 DNA follows: TGTGCCAGCAGCGGCAGACCCCACGGCGGGACCGGGGAGCTGTTTTTT.

The rearrangement uses TRBV4-1 and TRBJ1-4; TRBD1 agrees at 7 bases. The CDR3 consists of 16 residues. CDR1 is MGHRA, CDR2 YSYEKL, per germline. Trimming at V came to 1 base and at J to 3 bases, leaving 5 bases not matched to a gene. The CDR3 region has the DNA TGCGCCAGCAGCCAAGGCCCGGGACAGCCTAATGAAAAACTGTTTTTT. Its protein product is CASSQGPGQPNEKLFF.

V and J are TRBV6-5 and TRBJ2-2; D may be TRBD2 (6 bases). Trimming removed 0 bases from V and 5 bases from J, with 13 bases in between. CDR1 and CDR2 from the germline V gene are MNHEY and SVGAGI. The CDR3 runs to 16 residues. The CDR3 coding sequence is TGTGCCAGCAGTTACTCTTGGGGGGAGTTTACCGGGGAGCTGTTTTTT. Residues: CASSYSWGEFTGELFF.

This chain connects TRBV25-1 to TRBJ1-6, with 9 bases aligning to TRBD1. Unmatched junction bases numbered 5, after V lost 4 bases and J lost 7 bases. The CDR3 contains 15 residues. The germline gives CDR1 MGHDK, CDR2 SYGVNS. Here the CDR3 reads CASSVGTGRNSPLHF. The CDR3 DNA follows: TGTGCCAGCAGTGTAGGGACAGGGAGAAATTCACCCCTCCACTTT.

The chain employs TRBV20-1 and TRBJ1-2, with TRBD1 matching over 7 bases. This CDR3 is built from 11 residues. Germline-derived CDR1 and CDR2 are DFQATT and SNEGSKA (reference sequence). Unmatched junction bases numbered 3, after V lost 4 bases and J lost 7 bases. The DNA for the CDR3 is TGCAGTGCTACCTGGGACAGTGGCTACACCTTC. Translating it yields CSATWDSGYTF.

The chain links TRBV10-3 to TRBJ2-3; 7 bases agree with TRBD2. The CDR3 runs to 14 residues. Germline CDR1 reads ENHRY; CDR2 reads SYGVKD. Trimming at V came to 8 bases and at J to 1 base, leaving 6 bases not matched to a gene. The CDR3 region is CAIGEAGGTDTQYF. CDR3 sequence (DNA): TGTGCCATCGGAGAGGCGGGGGGCACAGATACGCAGTATTTT.

This chain links TRBV19 with TRBJ1-5, with unresolved D. The CDR3 is made up of 13 amino acids. CDR1 and CDR2 from the germline V gene are LNHDA and SQIVND (reference sequence). V lost 5 bases and J 9 bases, leaving 14 bases between the germline ends. For the CDR3, the DNA is TGTGCCAGTAGTCCCGGCGAAATCATGCCCCAGCATTTT. It encodes CASSPGEIMPQHF.